Listed below are T cell receptor beta chains from one sample, sequenced in a study of regulatory T cells in long-lasting Graves disease. TCRdb analysed the multiplex PCR reads with MiXCR anew, one entry per CDR3 protein. This sample has 350,000 to 450,000 distinct CDR3 sequences, with 20% to 25% found just once. Specimen: peripheral blood mononuclear cells (PBMCs), collected when the disease was refractory, from a patient treated with antithyroid drugs. The receptors were gathered from a woman aged 40 to 50 with Graves disease. Both conserved end residues are part of each CDR3. Each record gives: J gene, V gene, clone size, D gene, CDR3 DNA, CDR3 protein. D genes are given only for firm matches. Not every row has a clone size; where given, it reads once, few, many or a size class.

TRBJ2-1	TRBV7-8	-	-	TGTGCCAGCAGCTTAGAACGGACTATTTTCAATGAGCAGTTCTTC	CASSLERTIFNEQFF
TRBJ2-5	TRBV14	-	TRBD2	TGTGCCAGCAACATAGCGGGAGAAGAGACCCAGTACTTC	CASNIAGEETQYF
TRBJ1-1	TRBV10-2	-	-	TGCGCCAGCAACGGGACGCCCGGTGGAGCTTTCTTT	CASNGTPGGAFF
TRBJ1-1	TRBV10-2	many	-	TGCGCCAGCAGGGGGGCGGGTATTGAGACTGAAGCTTTCTTT	CASRGAGIETEAFF
TRBJ2-2	TRBV29-1	-	TRBD2	TGCAGCGCCGCCCAGCAAGCGGGGGGCTGGGGTATAGGGACCGGGGAGCTGTTTTTT	CSAAQQAGGWGIGTGELFF
TRBJ2-2	TRBV11-1	-	TRBD2	TGTGCCAGCAGCTTATGGGAAACGGGAGGTGCCGGGGAGCTGTTTTTT	CASSLWETGGAGELFF
TRBJ1-6	TRBV28	many	TRBD1	TGTGCCAGCATCCGGGACAGCAATTCACCCCTCCACTTT	CASIRDSNSPLHF
TRBJ2-1	TRBV28	many	-	TGTGCCAGCAGTTCACAGGGTAGTTCCTACAATGAGCAGTTCTTC	CASSSQGSSYNEQFF
TRBJ2-7	TRBV20-1	many	-	TGCAGTGCTAGGTCCGGCCACAATGATTACGAGCAGTACTTC	CSARSGHNDYEQYF
TRBJ2-5	TRBV6-1	many	-	TGTGCCAGCAGTGAAAGGGCCTCCTGGTTTCGTGCGGAGACCCAGTACTTC	CASSERASWFRAETQYF
TRBJ2-5	TRBV6-4	many	-	TGTGCCAGCAGCCAGGGGGGATCGGAGACCCAGTACTTC	CASSQGGSETQYF
TRBJ2-1	TRBV6-1	few	TRBD2	TGTGCCAGCAAGGCAAGCGGGAGCTACAATGAGCAGTTCTTC	CASKASGSYNEQFF
TRBJ2-7	TRBV6-2/TRBV6-3	few	TRBD2	TGTGCCAGCAGTTCTCTAGCGGGAGGGTTCCACGAGCAGTACTTC	CASSSLAGGFHEQYF
TRBJ1-6	TRBV15	few	-	TGTGCCACCAGCAGAGGGGGCCATAATTCACCCCTCCACTTT	CATSRGGHNSPLHF
TRBJ2-3	TRBV2	-	TRBD1	TGTGCCAGCAGTCAGGTCGGGACAGGGCCATATGTCCCGCAGTATTTT	CASSQVGTGPYVPQYF
TRBJ2-2	TRBV20-1	many	TRBD2	TGCAGTGCTAGCTCCCATGGACTAAGCGGGAGAGACACCGGGGAGCTGTTTTTT	CSASSHGLSGRDTGELFF
TRBJ1-2	TRBV13	few	TRBD1	TGTGCCAGCAAGCCACCGACAGGGGGAGCTATCTATGGCTACACCTTC	CASKPPTGGAIYGYTF
TRBJ2-2	TRBV28	many	-	TGTGCCAGCAAGGGATCCGGGGAGCTGTTTTTT	CASKGSGELFF
TRBJ2-7	TRBV6-1	-	-	TGTGCCAGCAGTCCAAAGTTGGGCTCCTACGAGCAGTACTTC	CASSPKLGSYEQYF
TRBJ2-7	TRBV28	many	-	TGTGCCAGCAGTTCGATACCCTACGAGCAGTACTTC	CASSSIPYEQYF
TRBJ1-2	TRBV2	many	-	TGTGCCAGCAGAAGGAGTGGGGACTATGGCTACACCTTC	CASRRSGDYGYTF
TRBJ2-7	TRBV6-1	many	-	TGTGCCAGCAGTCCCCAGGTCTACGAGCAGTACTTC	CASSPQVYEQYF
TRBJ2-7	TRBV12-3/TRBV12-4	many	-	TGTGCCAGCAGTTTAGTTGTCACAGGTTTGTACGAGCAGTACTTC	CASSLVVTGLYEQYF
TRBJ1-1	TRBV20-1	-	-	TGCAGTGCTAGAGGGGGTTACCAGGACACTGAAGCTTTCTTT	CSARGGYQDTEAFF
TRBJ1-1	TRBV7-2	-	-	TGTGCCAGCAGTCAAGAGAAGATTCAGGGGTCGGCTGAAGCTTTCTTT	CASSQEKIQGSAEAFF
TRBJ2-7	TRBV2	many	TRBD2	TGTGCCACAAGCGGGAGAGTCCCCTACGAGCAGTACTTC	CATSGRVPYEQYF
TRBJ1-2	TRBV7-9	-	-	TGTGCCAGCAGCCCCTCCGGAATACGACAGCGATCTTTTGGGTATGGCTACACCTTC	CASSPSGIRQRSFGYGYTF
TRBJ1-2	TRBV20-1	few	TRBD1	TGCAGTGCTTGGGGACAGCTCATCTATGGCTACACCTTC	CSAWGQLIYGYTF
TRBJ2-5	TRBV4-1	-	TRBD2	TGCGCCAGCAGCCAAGAGTCTAGCGGGAGGGCCATGAAAGAGACCCAGTACTTC	CASSQESSGRAMKETQYF
TRBJ1-6	TRBV11-2	many	TRBD1	TGTGCCAGCAGCCCAGGGGGGGCGCGGAATTCACCCCTCCACTTT	CASSPGGARNSPLHF
TRBJ1-5	TRBV20-1	few	TRBD1	TGCAGTGCCCGGCGACAGACAGGGAAGTATCAGCCCCAGCATTTT	CSARRQTGKYQPQHF
TRBJ2-5	TRBV27	few	TRBD1	TGTGCCAGCGCCTCTGGGACAGGCGGTAGGGAGACCCAGTACTTC	CASASGTGGRETQYF
TRBJ1-5	TRBV28	many	-	TGTGCCAGCAGCCCCGTTGAGGATCAGCCCCAGCATTTT	CASSPVEDQPQHF
TRBJ1-5	TRBV19	-	-	TGTGCCAGTAAATCGCCGGGGTACAATCAGTCCCAGCATTTT	CASKSPGYNQSQHF
TRBJ2-1	TRBV28	-	TRBD2	TGTGCCAGCCGGACTAGCGGGAGCAAGAATGAGCAGTTCTTC	CASRTSGSKNEQFF
TRBJ2-5	TRBV7-3	many	TRBD2	TGTGCCAGCAGCCCCAGGGGACTAGCAGGCGAGACCCAGTACTTC	CASSPRGLAGETQYF
TRBJ1-5	TRBV12-3/TRBV12-4	many	-	TGTGCCAGCAGCCGGGGGACACGGGGCCTAAATCAGCCCCAGCATTTT	CASSRGTRGLNQPQHF
TRBJ2-7	TRBV7-2	few	-	TGTGCCAGCAGCTTATCTACCCCCCCAGGAGAGCAGTACTTC	CASSLSTPPGEQYF
TRBJ1-5	TRBV28	many	TRBD1	TGTGCCAGCAGTTACCCAACAGGGGGAGAGGGCAGGTTCGTTGGTCAGCCCCAGCATTTT	CASSYPTGGEGRFVGQPQHF
TRBJ2-3	TRBV27	-	-	TGTGCCAGCAGTTCCCGAAACAGCCCCACAGATACGCAGTATTTT	CASSSRNSPTDTQYF
TRBJ2-3	TRBV5-1	-	-	TGCGCCAGCAGTAAACAGGGTAGGCCAGATACGCAGTATTTT	CASSKQGRPDTQYF
TRBJ1-6	TRBV30	-	-	TGTGCCTGGAGTCCGACAGAAAATTCACCCCTCCACTTT	CAWSPTENSPLHF
TRBJ2-5	TRBV24-1	many	TRBD1	TGTGCCACCAGTGATTTGGGGGACAGGCTTCCCCCGGAGACCCAGTACTTC	CATSDLGDRLPPETQYF
TRBJ1-1	TRBV12-3/TRBV12-4	many	-	TGTGCCAGCAGTTTTGGGCAGGACACTGAAGCTTTCTTT	CASSFGQDTEAFF
TRBJ1-1	TRBV28	many	-	TGTGCCAGTGTGGGGTATAGGGAAGCTTTCTTT	CASVGYREAFF
TRBJ2-7	TRBV10-2	few	-	TGCGCCAGCAGGGAGGGAGGACTTCCCGTCTACGAGCAGTACTTC	CASREGGLPVYEQYF
TRBJ1-2	TRBV19	few	-	TGTGCCAGTAGTATAGACGACAGGTTGGACTATGGCTACACCTTC	CASSIDDRLDYGYTF
TRBJ2-7	TRBV7-2	many	-	TGTGCCAGCAGCCCCCCAGGGCCTTACGAGCAGTACTTC	CASSPPGPYEQYF
TRBJ2-2	TRBV28	many	-	TGTGCCAGCATACCTAGGCTATCAGTTCCCGGGGAGCTGTTTTTT	CASIPRLSVPGELFF
TRBJ1-2	TRBV12-3/TRBV12-4	many	-	TGTGCCATCCACGATGAGTGGGACTATGGCTACACCTTC	CAIHDEWDYGYTF
TRBJ1-5	TRBV7-8	few	TRBD1	TGTGCCAGCAGCTTTCAGGACAGGGGGGCGAGCAATCAGCCCCAGCATTTT	CASSFQDRGASNQPQHF
TRBJ1-5	TRBV19	few	-	TGTGCCAGTAGTATAACTAAGACGTTCCTTTTAGACAATCAGCCCCAGCATTTT	CASSITKTFLLDNQPQHF
TRBJ2-5	TRBV5-1	few	-	TGCGCCAGCAGCTTGGTTGGTCTAGCTAGGCAAGAGACCCAGTACTTC	CASSLVGLARQETQYF
TRBJ2-7	TRBV7-3	-	-	TGTGCCAGCAGCTCCAGAGGAGGTCGGGACTACGAGCAGTACTTC	CASSSRGGRDYEQYF
TRBJ1-5	TRBV19	-	-	TGTGCCACTATCTCCGGGCAGAGGGGAGCCCAGCATTTT	CATISGQRGAQHF
TRBJ1-6	TRBV6-1	few	TRBD1	TGTGCCAGCAGTGCGGGGACAGCCAATTCACCCCTCCACTTT	CASSAGTANSPLHF
TRBJ2-5	TRBV20-1	-	-	TGCAGTGCCTTAACCGAAAATAGGGGGGAGACCCAGTACTTC	CSALTENRGETQYF
TRBJ2-5	TRBV11-2	many	TRBD2	TGTGCCAGCAGTTCGGGACTAAGGGGACTAGCGGGAGTCTTGAAGACCCAGTACTTC	CASSSGLRGLAGVLKTQYF
TRBJ2-7	TRBV27	many	-	TGTGCCAGCAGTCCTCAGGGGAAAAGCTACGAGCAGTACTTC	CASSPQGKSYEQYF
TRBJ2-7	TRBV20-1	many	-	TGCAGTGCTAGAGTGACTTATGGCGAGCAGTACTTC	CSARVTYGEQYF